This TCR beta chain was captured by sequencing in a study of blood T cell repertoires in COVID-19. Germline V CDR1 and CDR2: SGHNT, YYREEE (reference sequence). The length of the CDR3 is 12 residues. With 0 bases removed from V and 12 bases from J, the gap between germline ends came to 10 bases. Under the authors' procedure: Cell counts per sample came from amplifying reference gene primers. Profiled with immunoSEQ multiplex PCR; TCRdb holds only in-frame clones, not every one. For V, J and clone size, that table is used; D and trimming come from the DNA. This table has more than 110,000 clones, approximately 84% appearing once.

The sequenced sample consisted of peripheral blood. This sequence originates from a human donor in a cohort sampled during active COVID-19. The rearrangement joins TRBV5-4 to TRBJ2-1; possibly TRBD1 for D (5 bases). CDR3 bases: TGTGCCAGCAGCTTGGGGACATTCGGGCAGTTCTTC. Protein: CASSLGTFGQFF.